A single T cell receptor (beta chain) is shown here with its context. The antigen is undetermined. The data stem from a study of T cells after yellow fever vaccination. Study-wide results and limits: Among all clonotypes, a small share was observed in both CD4 and CD8 compartments. Sorted repertoires could include abundant contaminating clonotypes from bulk cells. Weaker overall, the secondary response nonetheless peaked faster (day 5 versus 15).

In making TCR cDNA, 5'RACE template switching added a universal primer site and UMIs to it. Using its own MiXCR run on the 5' RACE reads, TCRdb lists one record per CDR3 protein. The data hold over 45,000 distinct CDR3 sequences, with approximately 6.5% observed a single time. The CDR3 length is 15 residues. With V trimmed by 1 base and J by 2 bases, 2 bases remained unmatched. Germline V gene lookup returns CDR1 MNHEY and CDR2 SVGAGI. Here the sequenced sample was CD8+ T cells sorted from PBMCs, taken on the day of the first yellow fever vaccination. V and J are TRBV6-5 and TRBJ2-3, with 8 bases fitting TRBD2. The receptor was derived from a man aged 18 to 29 who received the YFV17D yellow fever vaccine. CDR3 bases: TGTGCCAGCAGTTACTACGGGGGGGACACAGATACGCAGTATTTT. Its translation: CASSYYGGDTDTQYF.